These 18 T cell receptor beta chains originate from one sample sequenced in a study of T cells expressing NK-cell markers. TCRdb re-called the 5' RACE reads; every CDR3 protein appears as one record, without DNA. Recorded for this sample: roughly 380,000 distinct CDR3 sequences. Sequenced input: blood T cells: a sorted CD56 or NKG2C T cell subset, CD4+ or CD8+ T cells, or bulk PBMC T cells (not recorded which). These receptor sequences come from a man aged 18 to 69 in good health.

The genes are TRBV7-2 and TRBJ2-1; TCRdb designates TRBD1, a call that cannot be tested without DNA. CDR3 length equals 16 residues. The germline CDR1 and CDR2 sequences are SGHTA and FQGNSA. CDR3 sequence: CASSSQRGGGYNEQFF.

The chain combines TRBV30 with TRBJ2-7; without DNA, the TCRdb call of TRBD1 cannot be checked. The CDR3 is 14 residues long. Germline CDR1 GTSNPN, CDR2 SVGIG (reference sequence). CDR3 sequence reads: CAWSRGDIIHEQYF.

This CDR3 is CASSPSQYSVEQYF. The rearrangement joins TRBV18 to TRBJ2-7; the D call from TCRdb, TRBD2, cannot be confirmed without DNA. The germline V gene encodes CDR1 KGHSH and CDR2 LQKENI. CDR3 length equals 14 residues.

This chain uses TRBV7-2 with TRBJ2-7; the TCRdb D gene call, TRBD2, has no DNA to confirm it. Germline V gene sequence: CDR1 SGHTA, CDR2 FQGNSA. CDR3 length equals 16 residues. CDR3 amino acids: CASSLGRQALSYEQYF.

The rearrangement uses TRBV20-1 and TRBJ1-5; TCRdb reports TRBD1, a call that lacks DNA to check it against. This CDR3 region has 15 residues. CDR1 is DFQATT and CDR2 is SNEGSKA in the germline V gene (reference sequence). This CDR3 reads CSAREPLAGHQPQHF.

The chain recombines TRBV6-5 with TRBJ2-2. CDR1 MNHEY and CDR2 SVGAGI come from the germline V gene. The CDR3 has 15 residues. The CDR3 sequence: CASSYFGRNTGELFF.

The J gene is TRBJ2-3, the V gene TRBV5-6. This CDR3 contains 12 residues. Germline assignment: CDR1 SGHDT and CDR2 YYEEEE. The CDR3 loop reads CASARRTDTQYF.

This rearrangement joins TRBV29-1 to TRBJ2-7; there is no DNA to check the TCRdb D call of TRBD2. The germline CDR1 and CDR2 sequences are SQVTM and ANQGSEA. The CDR3 runs to 11 residues. CDR3: CSVRLAHEQYF.

V gene TRBV3-1 combines with J gene TRBJ2-4. The CDR3 length is 15 residues. Germline CDR1 LGHDT, CDR2 YNNKEL (reference sequence). The CDR3 loop is CASSPMGSGRNIQYF. The full variable domain, rest sourced from reference TRBV3-1 and TRBJ2-4, is DTAVSQTPKYLVTQMGNDKSIKCEQNLGHDTMYWYKQDSKKFLKIMFSYNNKELIINETVPNRFSPKSPDKAHLNLHINSLELGDSAVYFCASSPMGSGRNIQYFGAGTRLSVL.

J is TRBJ2-5 and V is TRBV7-9; checking the TCRdb D call of TRBD1 is not possible without DNA. Germline CDR1 and CDR2: SEHNR and FQNEAQ (reference sequence). CDR3 length: 13 amino acids. CDR3 sequence reads: CASRGGTQETQYF.

The CDR3: CASSRSIDTEAFF. The chain carries TRBV12-3 or TRBV12-4 and TRBJ1-1. CDR3 length equals 13 residues.

The V call is TRBV4-1, the J call TRBJ2-3; there is no DNA to check the TCRdb D call of TRBD1. The CDR3 runs 20 residues. The germline V gene encodes CDR1 MGHRA and CDR2 YSYEKL. The CDR3 sequence: CASSAHGTGLLKLDTDTQYF.

The chain uses TRBV7-2 and TRBJ2-7; TCRdb designates TRBD2, a call that cannot be tested without DNA. From germline, CDR1 is SGHTA and CDR2 FQGNSA. The CDR3 spans 15 residues. The CDR3 region is CASSWGLGGSYEQYF.

The V call is TRBV20-1, the J call TRBJ2-6; the D call of TRBD1 rests on TCRdb alone, since no DNA is present to check it. The CDR3 runs 15 residues. Germline loops: CDR1 DFQATT, CDR2 SNEGSKA (reference sequence). The CDR3 sequence: CSARDRGLGANVLTF.

The V and J genes are TRBV9 and TRBJ1-2; TCRdb calls TRBD1, which cannot be checked without DNA. The germline V gene has CDR1 SGDLS and CDR2 YYNGEE. The CDR3 is made up of 18 amino acids. CDR3 region: CASSVGFRAGGLSSGYTF. Full variable domain (missing parts from reference TRBV9 and TRBJ1-2): DSGVTQTPKHLITATGQRVTLRCSPRSGDLSVYWYQQSLDQGLQFLIQYYNGEERAKGNILERFSAQQFPDLHSELNLSSLELGDSALYFCASSVGFRAGGLSSGYTFGSGTRLTVV.

This chain uses TRBV5-1 with TRBJ1-4. The CDR3 is 14 amino acids. CDR1 is SGHRS, CDR2 YFSETQ, per germline. The CDR3 loop is CASSSPFANEKLFF.

The rearrangement links TRBV11-2 to TRBJ2-5. The CDR3 runs 14 residues. In germline, CDR1 is SGHAT, CDR2 FQNNGV. CDR3 residues: CASSLDRGRETQYF.

The chain couples TRBV19 to TRBJ1-2. CDR1 is LNHDA and CDR2 is SQIVND in the germline V gene (reference sequence). The CDR3 sequence is 13 residues long. The CDR3: CAMQTRPFGGYTF.